This paragraph covers one TCR beta chain sequence. The CDR3 is 17 residues long. Trimming took 2 bases from V and 5 from J; bases not matched to a gene: 11. In germline, CDR1 is LGHNT, CDR2 FRNRAP. The data belong to a study of shared T cell receptors in the human thymus. The table came from immunoSEQ multiplex PCR; TCRdb's copy has only in-frame clones and leaves some out. The sample has approximately 580,000 clones, around 78% seen once; the top ten hold roughly 0.013%. The data also belong to a second study, concerning human thymus T cells. That work states: Donors were healthy Finnish babies undergoing corrective operations for congenital heart defects. Corrective cardiac operations yielded the resected thymus tissue.

This clonotype originated in a boy under two years old with a congenital heart defect. The chain carries TRBV12-5 and TRBJ1-5; 8 bases align to TRBD1. Sequenced: thymocytes. The DNA for the CDR3 is TGTGCTAGTGGTTTGCTAAACGGACAGGGTCCGGATCAGCCCCAGCATTTT. Translation: CASGLLNGQGPDQPQHF.